This T cell receptor (beta chain) comes out of a study of blood T cell repertoires in COVID-19 (TCRdb year 2020). Notes on the research overall: Samples from collaborators originated in the United States, Italy and Spain and spanned both the acute and convalescent phases of COVID-19. The prospective study material was composed of cDNA or gDNA derived from T cells, B-cell-depleted T cells, or PBMCs. The repertoires were released in a freely available public database intended as a resource for research on the immune response to SARS-CoV-2. Sample metadata almost always included a de-identified subject ID, COVID-19 status, age in years and sex. HLA class I and class II types, where available, came from metadata supplied by the sample provider rather than from assay-based typing. The samples were drawn from two sources: the first 160 participants of the ongoing ImmuneRACE study, and approximately 1,300 subjects contributed by 6 global collaborators. Subjects who had been exposed to COVID-19, were actively infected with it, or had recovered from it provided the deeply sampled blood TCRbeta repertoires that made up the dataset.

The immunoSEQ Assay, a bias-controlled multiplex PCR, was used to amplify TCRbeta CDR3 regions from genomic DNA. In the original analysis: Within the assay, amplification of reference gene primers was used to estimate how many nucleated cells each sample contained. To quantify the absolute abundance of each unique TCRbeta CDR3 rearrangement, sequence reads were collapsed and filtered. For each sample, productive Simpson clonality was calculated as the square root of Simpson's diversity index over productive rearrangements. What TCRdb holds here is the immuneACCESS table cut down to in-frame rearrangements. Part of the clones is not present; checked against another copy, under half of the missing clones reflect an unresolved V gene, and the others are unexplained. From that table come the V and J calls and clone size; the DNA was used to work out D and trimming. The sample table contains about 270,000 clones; only one count was recorded for over 75% of them. The ten largest clones capture over 8.5% of the sample.

Overall study outcomes, separate from this receptor: The amount of clinical and demographic metadata varied by source and participant and was provided uncurated.

On this clone itself: What this receptor recognizes is not known. The input lacks base qualities; no much larger clone sits a single base away.

Collaborating institutions collected whole blood in K2EDTA tubes following their own protocols. For TCRbeta analysis, collaborators shipped samples as frozen whole blood, isolated PBMCs, or DNA extracted from either of those sample types. Trimming leaves V shorter by 2 bases and J shorter by 5 bases, with the junction holding 7 bases beyond the gene matches. From its cysteine to its phenylalanine, the CDR3 spans 15 amino acids. The read is trimmed to its CDR3 DNA, 45 bases read in frame from base 1. From a lookup of the germline V gene, CDR1 and CDR2 are MNHEY and SVGAGI. The chain couples TRBV6-5 to TRBJ1-2; TRBD1 matches 8 bases in the middle. The sequence derives from a human donor in a cohort sampled during active COVID-19. Sample: peripheral blood. The CDR3 corresponds to CASSYKTGTGYGYTF. The nucleotide sequence is given as TGTGCCAGCAGTTACAAGACAGGGACAGGTTATGGCTACACCTTC.